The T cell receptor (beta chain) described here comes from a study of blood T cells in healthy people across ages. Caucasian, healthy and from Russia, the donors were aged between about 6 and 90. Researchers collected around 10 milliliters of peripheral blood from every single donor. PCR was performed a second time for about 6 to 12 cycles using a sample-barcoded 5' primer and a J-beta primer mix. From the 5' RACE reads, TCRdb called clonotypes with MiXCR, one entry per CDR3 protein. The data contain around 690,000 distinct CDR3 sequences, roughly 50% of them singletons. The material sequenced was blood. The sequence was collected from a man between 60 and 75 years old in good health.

The CDR3 region is CASSQGGDYEQYF. The CDR3 bases are TGTGCCAGCAGCCAAGGGGGGGACTACGAGCAGTACTTC. V is TRBV4-2 and J is TRBJ2-7, with D perhaps TRBD2 (6 bases). From germline, CDR1 is LGHNA and CDR2 YNFKEQ. Trimming took 1 base from V and 3 from J, leaving 7 bases between them. This CDR3 is 13 amino acids long.